The rows below give T cell receptor beta chains drawn from one sample of a study of follicular helper T cells after annual influenza vaccination. TCRdb's table, derived via immunoSEQ multiplex PCR, lists solely in-frame clones and lacks some. The sample yields 9,000 to 13,000 clones, about four fifths seen once. Here the sequenced sample was CXCR5- memory CD4+ T cells sorted from blood, taken on the day of influenza vaccination. Every receptor here comes from an adult who received the influenza vaccine. The CDR3 runs from the conserved cysteine through the conserved F or W. A D gene is named only where the DNA matches it firmly. A row's size may be missing; if present it is once, few, many or a size class.

>-|-|TRBV28|TRBJ2-7
CASSLAQEIYEQYF
TGTGCCAGCAGTTTGGCGCAGGAGATCTACGAGCAGTACTTC
>TRBD1|-|TRBV19|TRBJ2-5
CASSDRGGVETQYF
TGTGCCAGTTCCGACAGGGGCGGCGTAGAGACCCAGTACTTC
>-|-|TRBV15|TRBJ2-5
CATSRDTASRETQYF
TGTGCCACCAGCAGAGATACGGCTAGTCGAGAGACCCAGTACTTC
>-|-|TRBV29-1|TRBJ2-7
CSVEGLTEGRLYEQYF
TGCAGCGTTGAAGGGTTGACCGAGGGCCGCCTCTACGAGCAGTACTTC
>-|few|TRBV28|TRBJ2-7
CASSTRGSYEQYF
TGTGCCAGCAGTACCCGAGGGTCCTACGAGCAGTACTTC
>-|-|TRBV10-3|TRBJ1-6
CAISEWESSPLHF
TGTGCCATCAGTGAGTGGGAAAGTTCACCCCTCCACTTT
>-|-|TRBV7-2|TRBJ1-4
CASSQDSLNEKLFF
TGTGCCAGCAGCCAGGACTCGCTCAATGAAAAACTGTTTTTT
>-|-|TRBV10-3|TRBJ2-2
CAISRLGKGNSGELFF
TGTGCCATCAGTAGGCTAGGTAAAGGGAATTCCGGGGAGCTGTTTTTT
>-|-|TRBV6-5|TRBJ1-3
CASSYSRGSSGNTIYF
TGTGCCAGCAGTTACTCACGGGGGAGCTCTGGAAACACCATATATTTT
>-|-|TRBV9|TRBJ2-3
CASSIGIIGTDTQYF
TGTGCCAGCAGCATCGGTATCATTGGCACAGATACGCAGTATTTT
>TRBD1|-|TRBV19|TRBJ1-1
CASDSGQGHAAEAFF
TGTGCCAGTGACTCCGGACAGGGCCACGCGGCTGAAGCTTTCTTT
>TRBD2|once|TRBV6-5|TRBJ2-7
CASSYGGLAIEQYF
TGTGCCAGCAGTTACGGGGGACTAGCCATCGAGCAGTACTTC
>-|-|TRBV7-2|TRBJ1-3
CASTLDRMSSGNTIYF
TGTGCCAGCACCCTCGACAGGATGAGCTCTGGAAACACCATATATTTT
>TRBD1|-|TRBV6-1|TRBJ1-5
CASSETGTGAQPQHF
TGTGCCAGCAGTGAGACCGGGACAGGGGCGCAGCCCCAGCATTTT
>-|-|TRBV11-2|TRBJ2-3
CASEVGTADTQYF
TGTGCCAGTGAGGTAGGGACGGCCGATACGCAGTATTTT
>-|-|TRBV7-2|TRBJ2-1
CASSFPNSGNEQFF
TGTGCCAGCAGCTTCCCGAATAGCGGCAATGAGCAGTTCTTC
>TRBD1|-|TRBV6-5|TRBJ2-2
CASSYRRTGNTGELFF
TGTGCCAGCAGTTACCGACGGACAGGGAACACCGGGGAGCTGTTTTTT
>TRBD1|-|TRBV6-5|TRBJ1-2
CASSYTQGAYGYTF
TGTGCCAGCAGTTACACCCAGGGGGCCTATGGCTACACCTTC
>-|few|TRBV4-2|TRBJ1-2
CASSQENEAGYTF
TGTGCCAGCAGCCAAGAGAACGAAGCAGGCTACACCTTC
>-|-|TRBV18|TRBJ2-7
CASSRWGSSYEQYF
TGTGCCAGCTCCCGGTGGGGGAGCTCCTACGAGCAGTACTTC
>-|few|TRBV10-3|TRBJ1-4
CAIRGADNEKLFF
TGTGCCATCCGCGGGGCCGATAATGAAAAACTGTTTTTT
>TRBD1|-|TRBV19|TRBJ1-5
CASSNSGGGNQPQHF
TGTGCCAGTAGTAATTCAGGGGGAGGCAATCAGCCCCAGCATTTT
>-|-|TRBV6-6|TRBJ2-6
CASSYPSTGANVLTF
TGTGCCAGCAGTTACCCCTCAACTGGGGCCAACGTCCTGACTTTC
>-|-|TRBV10-3|TRBJ2-7
CATNTGRTNSYEQYF
TGTGCCACCAATACAGGGAGAACTAATTCCTACGAGCAGTACTTC
>-|-|TRBV28|TRBJ1-1
CASSLRQGTRSTEAFF
TGTGCCAGCAGTTTAAGGCAGGGAACTCGGAGCACTGAAGCTTTCTTT
>-|-|TRBV9|TRBJ1-3
CASSVGPDFSGNTIYF
TGTGCCAGCAGCGTAGGTCCGGACTTCTCTGGAAACACCATATATTTT
>-|few|TRBV10-3|TRBJ2-7
CAIKGEYEQYF
TGTGCCATCAAGGGGGAGTACGAGCAGTACTTC
>-|-|TRBV4-3|TRBJ1-2
CASSRGSQGVYGYTF
TGCGCCAGCAGCCGAGGATCCCAGGGCGTCTATGGCTACACCTTC
>TRBD1|-|TRBV5-5|TRBJ1-6
CASSNPGGGSSYNSPLHF
TGTGCCAGCAGCAACCCAGGGGGCGGGAGCTCCTATAATTCACCCCTCCACTTT
>-|-|TRBV7-9|TRBJ1-1
CASSKEGGTEAFF
TGTGCCAGCAGCAAAGAAGGGGGGACTGAAGCTTTCTTT
>TRBD2|-|TRBV15|TRBJ2-7
CATSRDRSLAGYYEQYF
TGTGCCACCAGCAGAGATCGAAGCCTAGCGGGCTACTACGAGCAGTACTTC
>-|-|TRBV18|TRBJ1-2
CASSPPEIYGYTF
TGTGCCAGCTCACCTCCCGAGATATATGGCTACACCTTC
>TRBD2|-|TRBV5-1|TRBJ2-1
CASSPGGLAGGSEQFF
TGCGCCAGCAGCCCAGGCGGACTAGCGGGAGGCAGTGAGCAGTTCTTC
>TRBD1|-|TRBV28|TRBJ2-3
CASRKQGADTQYF
TGTGCCAGCAGAAAACAGGGGGCAGATACGCAGTATTTT
>-|-|TRBV6-6|TRBJ1-2
CASSDRSGGYTF
TGTGCCAGCAGTGATCGTTCCGGAGGCTACACCTTC
>TRBD2|-|TRBV18|TRBJ2-7
CASSPPAGDYEQYF
TGTGCCAGCTCACCACCCGCGGGAGACTACGAGCAGTACTTC
>TRBD2|-|TRBV25-1|TRBJ2-5
CASSAPGLAGPRETQYF
TGTGCCAGCAGTGCCCCGGGACTAGCGGGACCGCGGGAGACCCAGTACTTC
>-|-|TRBV19|TRBJ2-3
CASSPGARSDTQYF
TGTGCCAGTTCCCCTGGGGCTAGATCAGATACGCAGTATTTT
>TRBD2|-|TRBV11-2|TRBJ2-5
CASSLGAGFQETQYF
TGTGCCAGCAGCTTAGGAGCGGGATTTCAAGAGACCCAGTACTTC
>TRBD1|-|TRBV5-1|TRBJ2-5
CASSFRPGQGLQETQYF
TGCGCCAGCAGCTTCCGACCGGGACAGGGATTACAAGAGACCCAGTACTTC
>TRBD2|-|TRBV2|TRBJ2-1
CASSEGTRWNGQFF
TGTGCCAGCAGTGAAGGGACTAGATGGAATGGGCAGTTCTTC
>-|-|TRBV13|TRBJ2-7
CASSLGSRVEQYF
TGTGCCAGCAGCTTAGGCTCCAGGGTAGAGCAGTACTTC
>-|-|TRBV2|TRBJ2-7
CASRQGRVDSYEQYF
TGTGCCAGCAGGCAGGGACGGGTTGACTCCTACGAGCAGTACTTC
>TRBD2|-|TRBV11-2|TRBJ2-1
CASSYLAGGGNEQFF
TGTGCCAGCAGCTACCTAGCGGGAGGGGGGAATGAGCAGTTCTTC
>-|-|TRBV4-2|TRBJ1-4
CASSQDKGEKLFF
TGTGCCAGCAGCCAAGATAAAGGGGAAAAACTGTTTTTT
>-|-|TRBV7-2|TRBJ1-1
CASRQTGNTEAFF
TGTGCCAGCAGACAGACAGGGAACACTGAAGCTTTCTTT
>-|-|TRBV5-1|TRBJ1-3
CASRGGPGTGNTIYF
TGCGCCAGCAGAGGGGGGCCAGGGACTGGAAACACCATATATTTT
>-|few|TRBV27|TRBJ2-7
CASSLNRVWDEQYF
TGTGCCAGCAGTCTAAACAGGGTTTGGGACGAGCAGTACTTC
>-|-|TRBV4-2|TRBJ2-1
CASSHTTQVSQFF
TGTGCCAGCAGCCATACAACCCAGGTCTCGCAGTTCTTC
>-|-|TRBV6-5|TRBJ1-5
CASSSRGSNQPQHF
TGTGCCAGCAGTTCCCGGGGAAGCAATCAGCCCCAGCATTTT
>-|-|TRBV7-2|TRBJ2-5
CASSLMSLETQYF
TGTGCCAGCAGCTTAATGAGTCTGGAGACCCAGTACTTC
>-|-|TRBV7-8|TRBJ2-3
CASSLAGGLSGDTQYF
TGTGCCAGCAGCTTAGCGGGGGGACTCTCGGGAGATACGCAGTATTTT
>-|-|TRBV7-2|TRBJ2-7
CASSLSGDPYEQYF
TGTGCCAGCAGCTTGTCGGGGGACCCCTACGAGCAGTACTTC
>-|-|TRBV7-2|TRBJ1-4
CASSSGQGSEKLFF
TGTGCCAGCAGCTCTGGGCAGGGAAGCGAAAAACTGTTTTTT